Presented here are 26 T cell receptor beta chains from one specimen sequenced in a study of cytomegalovirus exposure and HLA in healthy donors. Both 60 Vbeta primers and 13 Jbeta primers went into the PCR. Profiled with immunoSEQ multiplex PCR; TCRdb holds only in-frame clones, not every one. This table lists some 130,000 clones. Sequencing was carried out using PBMCs. Receptors originate from a man younger than 35 in good health and CMV-seronegative.

This chain connects TRBV10-3 to TRBJ2-7; 10 nucleotides line up with TRBD1. The V and J ends lost 3 bases and 2 bases, in that order; junction bases with no gene match: 1. Per the germline V gene, CDR1 is ENHRY and CDR2 is SYGVKD. CDR3 size: 14 residues. The CDR3 DNA is TGTGCCATCAGTGAAGGACAGGGGGCCTACGAGCAGTACTTC. As protein: CAISEGQGAYEQYF.

V is TRBV19 and J is TRBJ1-1; the D gene is possibly TRBD1 (6 bases). V lost 1 base and J lost 4, with 10 bases in between. Germline CDR1 and CDR2: LNHDA and SQIVND (reference sequence). CDR3 size: 14 residues. CDR3 protein: CASSIARGATEAFF. CDR3 nucleotides: TGTGCCAGTAGTATAGCCAGGGGAGCCACTGAAGCTTTCTTT.

In the case of this clone: One junction end disagrees with the germline gene, perhaps due to a read error. The chain is built from TRBV7-9 and TRBJ2-2; 7 bases map to TRBD2. The CDR3 sequence is 18 residues long. Germline V CDR1 and CDR2: SEHNR, FQNEAQ (reference sequence). CDR3 nucleotide sequence: TGTGCCAGCAGCCTTAGGGCTAGCGGATCCAAGAACACCGGGGGGCTGTTTTTT. Translated, it gives CASSLRASGSKNTGGLFF. Looking up the rest from reference TRBV7-9 and TRBJ2-2 gives the full variable domain: DTGVSQNPRHKITKRGQNVTFRCDPISEHNRLYWYRQTLGQGPEFLTYFQNEAQLEKSRLLSDRFSAERPKGSFSTLEIQRTEQGDSAMYLCASSLRASGSKNTGGLFFGEGSRLTVL.

The chain uses TRBV10-1 and TRBJ2-1; perhaps TRBD2 as D (6 bases). The CDR3 covers 15 residues. From germline, CDR1 is WNHNN and CDR2 SYGVQD (reference sequence). The V end was cut by 8 bases, the J end by 0 bases, with 14 bases between. The CDR3 loop reads CASPRGGSSYNEQFF. The CDR3, as DNA: TGCGCCAGCCCGAGAGGAGGGAGCTCCTACAATGAGCAGTTCTTC.

This sequence joins TRBV28 and TRBJ2-1; 10 bases agree with TRBD2. Trimming removed 2 bases from V and 6 bases from J; junction bases left unmatched: 16. CDR3 length equals 19 residues. Per the germline V gene, CDR1 is MDHEN and CDR2 is SYDVKM. In DNA, the CDR3 is TGTGCCAGCAGTTTAAGCGGTAAGGGGAGGACTAGCGGTATCAATGAGCAGTTCTTC. It translates to CASSLSGKGRTSGINEQFF.

The chain combines TRBV27 with TRBJ1-5; 9 bases match TRBD1. Germline V gene sequence: CDR1 MNHEY, CDR2 SMNVEV (reference sequence). V was pared by 5 bases and J by 0 bases, with 11 bases of the junction left unmatched. CDR3 length: 18 residues. CDR3 sequence reads: CASSRNPGQGNSNQPQHF. The CDR3 DNA follows: TGTGCCAGCAGTCGAAACCCGGGACAGGGCAATAGCAATCAGCCCCAGCATTTT.

The rearrangement links TRBV28 to TRBJ1-1; no clear D gene. V was clipped by 8 bases and J by 0 bases, with 10 bases between them. CDR1 and CDR2 from the germline V gene are MDHEN and SYDVKM. CDR3 size: 13 residues. The CDR3 DNA follows: TGTGCCAGCTGGCCGAACATGAACACTGAAGCTTTCTTT. This translates into CASWPNMNTEAFF. Full variable domain (missing parts from reference TRBV28 and TRBJ1-1): DVKVTQSSRYLVKRTGEKVFLECVQDMDHENMFWYRQDPGLGLRLIYFSYDVKMKEKGDIPEGYSVSREKKERFSLILESASTNQTSMYLCASWPNMNTEAFFGQGTRLTVV.

The rearrangement uses TRBV4-3 and TRBJ2-2; TRBD2 matches 12 bases. The CDR3 runs 16 residues. The V segment lost 3 bases and the J segment 5 bases; nucleotides outside the gene matches: 4. Germline V lookup: CDR1 LGHNA, CDR2 YSLEER. The CDR3 DNA sequence: TGCGCCAGCAGCCAGCCCGGGACTAGCGGGACCGGGGAGCTGTTTTTT. Translated, it gives CASSQPGTSGTGELFF.

This chain connects TRBV5-1 to TRBJ2-5; 10 bases agree with TRBD1. CDR1 SGHRS and CDR2 YFSETQ come from the germline V gene. V was clipped by 4 bases and J by 5 bases; unmatched bases: 8. CDR3 length: 15 residues. The CDR3 protein is CASSQSTGGGETQYF. DNA for the CDR3: TGCGCCAGCAGCCAGTCGACAGGGGGCGGGGAGACCCAGTACTTC.

The CDR3 DNA is TGTGCCAGCTCACCAACAGCAACTAATGAAAAACTGTTTTTT. Translated: CASSPTATNEKLFF. The chain links TRBV18 to TRBJ1-4; D gene unclear. The V end was cut by 2 bases, the J end by 0 bases, with 4 bases between. CDR1 is KGHSH and CDR2 is LQKENI in the germline V gene. The CDR3 has 14 amino acids.

V and J are TRBV6-5 and TRBJ2-4; weak D call: TRBD2 (7 bases). V was cut by 5 bases and J by 1 base, with 12 bases left in between. The germline gives CDR1 MNHEY, CDR2 SVGAGI. This CDR3 contains 15 residues. This CDR3 reads CASSPEGGAKNIQYF. CDR3 bases: TGTGCCAGCAGTCCCGAGGGGGGGGCCAAAAACATTCAGTACTTC.

The chain is built from TRBV28 and TRBJ2-7, with a possible D match to TRBD2 (7 bases). Looked up from germline, CDR1 is MDHEN and CDR2 is SYDVKM. The CDR3 spans 15 residues. V was clipped by 4 bases and J by 3 bases, with 16 bases between them. The DNA for the CDR3 is TGTGCCAGCAGTTGGGGTCGGGGGGCGAACTACGAGCAGTACTTC. It codes for CASSWGRGANYEQYF.

This chain connects TRBV6-5 to TRBJ1-5; D remains unclear. CDR1 and CDR2 from the germline V gene are MNHEY and SVGAGI. The CDR3 is made up of 13 amino acids. Trimming took off 6 bases at V and 2 bases at J, with 8 bases between the two ends. CDR3 nucleotides: TGTGCCAGCAGGGAAGCGGGCAATCAGCCCCAGCATTTT. Protein: CASREAGNQPQHF.

The V gene is TRBV7-9, the J gene TRBJ2-1, with D unresolved. CDR1 SEHNR and CDR2 FQNEAQ come from the germline V gene (reference sequence). The CDR3 is made up of 12 amino acids. V was pared by 2 bases and J by 7 bases, with 6 bases between. The CDR3 sequence is CASSLIVNEQFF. As DNA, the CDR3 is TGTGCCAGCAGCTTAATAGTGAATGAGCAGTTCTTC.

Here the CDR3 reads CASSGLTSGRYEQYF. The CDR3 DNA reads as TGTGCCAGCAGCGGCCTAACTAGCGGGAGGTACGAGCAGTACTTC. This chain uses TRBV7-9 with TRBJ2-7, with 12 bases lining up with TRBD2. J lost 4 bases, V lost 5 bases, and 6 bases had no gene match. The CDR3 is made up of 15 amino acids. Looked up from germline, CDR1 is SEHNR and CDR2 is FQNEAQ (reference sequence).

The V and J genes are TRBV18 and TRBJ1-6, with no clear D. The ends were cut back, 3 bases at V and 9 bases at J, with 15 bases in the middle. Germline V lookup: CDR1 KGHSH, CDR2 LQKENI. The CDR3 consists of 15 residues. The CDR3 reads CASSPRPGMGSPLHF. Here the CDR3 DNA reads TGTGCCAGCTCACCCAGACCGGGGATGGGTTCACCCCTCCACTTT.

The chain joins TRBV28 to TRBJ2-1, with a possible D match to TRBD1 (6 bases). This CDR3 has 15 residues. V was cut by 6 bases and J by 1 base, with 13 bases left in between. Germline CDR1 reads MDHEN; CDR2 reads SYDVKM. CDR3 bases: TGTGCCAGCAGAGGGGGTCAGGGATCCTACAATGAGCAGTTCTTC. Its translation: CASRGGQGSYNEQFF.

The chain combines TRBV7-3 with TRBJ2-6; D perhaps matches TRBD1 (6 bases). Trimming pared 1 base from V and 4 bases from J, leaving 23 bases between. Germline V gene sequence: CDR1 SGHTA, CDR2 FQGTGA. CDR3 size: 20 residues. The CDR3 DNA sequence: TGTGCCAGCAGCTTAAGGTCGGGCGGCAGGGGTACAGGCGGGGCCAACGTCCTGACTTTC. This gives the protein CASSLRSGGRGTGGANVLTF.

V gene TRBV6-6 combines with J gene TRBJ1-2; no firm D call. V was shortened by 7 bases and J by 1 base, with 7 bases between the two germline ends. The germline CDR1 and CDR2 sequences are MNHNY and SVGAGI (reference sequence). CDR3 length: 12 residues. The CDR3 protein is CASTRNNYGYTF. The CDR3 DNA is TGTGCCAGCACGCGAAATAACTATGGCTACACCTTC.

The chain recombines TRBV10-1 with TRBJ2-7; 9 nucleotides line up with TRBD2. V was pared by 6 bases and J by 4 bases, with 7 bases of the junction left unmatched. From germline, CDR1 is WNHNN and CDR2 SYGVQD (reference sequence). The CDR3 runs to 14 residues. The CDR3 loop reads CASSAVSGRYEQYF. The CDR3 nucleotides are TGCGCCAGCAGCGCAGTTAGCGGGAGATACGAGCAGTACTTC.

The V call is TRBV6-1, the J call TRBJ2-1; TRBD2 aligns across 8 bases. The CDR3 is 16 residues long. Germline trimming cut 3 bases from V and 5 bases from J; bases unmatched to any gene: 9. Germline values: CDR1 MNHNS, CDR2 SASEGT. CDR3 residues: CASSEQIAGTNNEQFF. In DNA, the CDR3 is TGTGCCAGCAGTGAGCAAATAGCGGGGACTAACAATGAGCAGTTCTTC.

The chain employs TRBV28 and TRBJ2-7, with unresolved D. CDR1 and CDR2 from the germline V gene are MDHEN and SYDVKM. CDR3 length equals 13 residues. V dropped 2 bases and J dropped 0 bases, with 5 bases sitting between them. CDR3 region: CASSLGTSYEQYF. The CDR3 DNA sequence: TGTGCCAGCAGTTTAGGCACCTCCTACGAGCAGTACTTC.

V gene TRBV9 combines with J gene TRBJ2-1; TRBD2 matches 7 bases. V trimming: 3 bases; J trimming: 5 bases; junction bases outside the gene matches: 2. Germline lookup yields CDR1 SGDLS and CDR2 YYNGEE. The CDR3 runs to 13 residues. This CDR3 is CASSAGRDNEQFF. CDR3 in DNA: TGTGCCAGCAGCGCGGGGAGGGACAATGAGCAGTTCTTC.

V usage is TRBV4-3 and J usage is TRBJ2-1; a possible D gene is TRBD2 (5 bases). The CDR3 consists of 15 residues. Trimming shortened V by 1 base and J by 7 bases, and 14 bases separated the two germline ends. Looked up from germline, CDR1 is LGHNA and CDR2 is YSLEER. This CDR3 reads CASSQAAAFANEQFF. CDR3 nucleotides: TGCGCCAGCAGCCAAGCAGCGGCCTTTGCAAATGAGCAGTTCTTC.

The chain recombines TRBV10-3 with TRBJ1-6, with 10 bases fitting TRBD1. Germline trimming cut 7 bases from V and 6 bases from J; bases unmatched to any gene: 6. This CDR3 is built from 15 residues. The V gene's germline CDR1 is ENHRY and CDR2 SYGVKD. The CDR3 sequence is CAITPGQGRNSPLHF. The DNA of the CDR3 is TGTGCCATCACCCCGGGACAGGGGCGTAATTCACCCCTCCACTTT.

The chain links TRBV28 to TRBJ1-5, with 8 positions matching TRBD1. The CDR3 totals 16 residues. Germline CDR1 and CDR2: MDHEN and SYDVKM. The ends lost 4 bases at V and 4 bases at J; junction bases unmatched: 9. Here the CDR3 reads CASSSLPGGSNQPQHF. CDR3 nucleotide sequence: TGTGCCAGCAGTTCCCTACCAGGGGGCTCGAATCAGCCCCAGCATTTT.